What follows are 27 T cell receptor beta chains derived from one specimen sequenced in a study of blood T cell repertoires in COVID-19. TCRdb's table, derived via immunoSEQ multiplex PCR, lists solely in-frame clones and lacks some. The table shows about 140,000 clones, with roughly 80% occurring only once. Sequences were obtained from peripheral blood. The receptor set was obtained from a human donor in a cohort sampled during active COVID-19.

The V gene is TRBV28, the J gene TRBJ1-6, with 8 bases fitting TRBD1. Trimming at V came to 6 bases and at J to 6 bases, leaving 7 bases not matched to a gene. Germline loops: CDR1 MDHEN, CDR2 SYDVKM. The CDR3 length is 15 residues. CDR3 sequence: CASRPRTGSNSPLHF. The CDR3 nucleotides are TGTGCCAGCAGACCGAGGACAGGGTCTAATTCACCCCTCCACTTT.

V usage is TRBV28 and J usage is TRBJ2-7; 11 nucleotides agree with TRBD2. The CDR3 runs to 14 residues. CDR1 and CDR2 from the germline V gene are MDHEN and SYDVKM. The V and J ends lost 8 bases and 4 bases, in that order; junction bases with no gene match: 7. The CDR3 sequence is CASQISGGAYEQYF. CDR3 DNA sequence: TGTGCCAGCCAAATTAGCGGGGGGGCATACGAGCAGTACTTC.

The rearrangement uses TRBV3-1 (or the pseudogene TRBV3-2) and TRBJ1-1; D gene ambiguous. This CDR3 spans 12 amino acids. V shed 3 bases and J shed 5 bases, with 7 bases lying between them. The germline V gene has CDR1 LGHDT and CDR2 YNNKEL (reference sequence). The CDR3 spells CASSQGRTEAFF. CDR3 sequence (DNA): TGTGCCAGCAGCCAGGGGAGGACTGAAGCTTTCTTT.

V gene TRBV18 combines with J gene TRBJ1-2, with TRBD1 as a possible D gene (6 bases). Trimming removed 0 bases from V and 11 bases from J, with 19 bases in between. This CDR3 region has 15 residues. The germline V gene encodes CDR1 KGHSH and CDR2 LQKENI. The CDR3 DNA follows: TGTGCCAGCTCACCACCCGGCGGGGGGCGGCTTGAGTACACCTTC. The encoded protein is CASSPPGGGRLEYTF. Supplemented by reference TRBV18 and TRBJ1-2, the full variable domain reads NAGVMQNPRHLVRRRGQEARLRCSPMKGHSHVYWYRQLPEEGLKFMVYLQKENIIDESGMPKERFSAEFPKEGPSILRIQQVVRGDSAAYFCASSPPGGGRLEYTFGSGTRLTVV.

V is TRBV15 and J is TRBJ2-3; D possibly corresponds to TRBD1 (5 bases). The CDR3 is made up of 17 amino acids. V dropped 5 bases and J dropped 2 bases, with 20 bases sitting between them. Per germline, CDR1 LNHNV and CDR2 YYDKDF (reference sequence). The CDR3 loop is CATSPTGSLLNTDTQYF. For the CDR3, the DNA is TGTGCCACCAGCCCCACAGGCTCCCTCCTCAACACAGATACGCAGTATTTT.

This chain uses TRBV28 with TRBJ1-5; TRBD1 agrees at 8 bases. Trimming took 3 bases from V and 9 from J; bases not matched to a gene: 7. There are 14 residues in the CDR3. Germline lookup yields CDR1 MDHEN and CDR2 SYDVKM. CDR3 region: CASSFVRGRGPQHF. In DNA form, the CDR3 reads TGTGCCAGCAGTTTTGTCAGGGGGCGGGGGCCCCAGCATTTT.

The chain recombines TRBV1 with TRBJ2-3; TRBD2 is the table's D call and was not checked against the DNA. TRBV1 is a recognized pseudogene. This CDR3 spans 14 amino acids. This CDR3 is CTSSPRGGADTQYF. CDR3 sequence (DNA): TGCACCAGCAGCCCTCGGGGGGGCGCAGATACGCAGTATTTT.

The DNA of the CDR3 is TGTGCCAGCAGCAAGCGGGGAGCGAACCTCCAAGAGACCCAGTACTTC. It translates to CASSKRGANLQETQYF. The chain is built from TRBV11-2 and TRBJ2-5, with 7 bases matching TRBD2. CDR3 size: 16 residues. Germline V CDR1 and CDR2: SGHAT, FQNNGV. V was clipped by 5 bases and J by 1 base; unmatched bases: 10.

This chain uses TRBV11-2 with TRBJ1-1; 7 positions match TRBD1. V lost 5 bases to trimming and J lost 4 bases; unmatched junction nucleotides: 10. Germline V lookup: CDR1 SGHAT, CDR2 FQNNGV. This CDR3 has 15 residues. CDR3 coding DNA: TGTGCCAGCAGCCCTACAGGGGTCTATGCCACTGAAGCTTTCTTT. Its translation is CASSPTGVYATEAFF.

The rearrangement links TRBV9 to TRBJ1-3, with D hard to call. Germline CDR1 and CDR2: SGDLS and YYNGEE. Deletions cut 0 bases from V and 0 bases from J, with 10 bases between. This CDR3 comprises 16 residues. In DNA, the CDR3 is TGTGCCAGCAGCGTAGATGGCGGCCACTCTGGAAACACCATATATTTT. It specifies CASSVDGGHSGNTIYF.

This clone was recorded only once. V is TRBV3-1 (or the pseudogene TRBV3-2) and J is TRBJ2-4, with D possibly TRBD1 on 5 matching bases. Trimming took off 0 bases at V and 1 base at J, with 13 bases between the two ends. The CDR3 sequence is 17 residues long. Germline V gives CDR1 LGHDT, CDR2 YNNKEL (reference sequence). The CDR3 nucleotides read TGTGCCAGCAGCCAAGAAGCGTGGGGCTTCGCCAAAAACATTCAGTACTTC. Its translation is CASSQEAWGFAKNIQYF.

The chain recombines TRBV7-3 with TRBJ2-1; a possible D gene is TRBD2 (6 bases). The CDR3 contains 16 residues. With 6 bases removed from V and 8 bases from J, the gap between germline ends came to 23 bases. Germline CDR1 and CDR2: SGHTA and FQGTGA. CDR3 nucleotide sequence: TGTGCCAGCAGGATTCCCCTCCGGGACTCGGTCCATGAGCAGTTCTTC. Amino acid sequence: CASRIPLRDSVHEQFF.

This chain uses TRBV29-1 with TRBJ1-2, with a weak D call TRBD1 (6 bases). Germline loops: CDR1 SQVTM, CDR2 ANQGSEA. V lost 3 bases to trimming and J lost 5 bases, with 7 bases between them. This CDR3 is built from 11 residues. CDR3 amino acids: CSVDQGYGYTF. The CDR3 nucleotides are TGCAGCGTTGATCAGGGGTATGGCTACACCTTC. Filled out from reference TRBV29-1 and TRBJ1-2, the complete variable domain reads SAVISQKPSRDICQRGTSLTIQCQVDSQVTMMFWYRQQPGQSLTLIATANQGSEATYESGFVIDKFPISRPNLTFSTLTVSNMSPEDSSIYLCSVDQGYGYTFGSGTRLTVV.

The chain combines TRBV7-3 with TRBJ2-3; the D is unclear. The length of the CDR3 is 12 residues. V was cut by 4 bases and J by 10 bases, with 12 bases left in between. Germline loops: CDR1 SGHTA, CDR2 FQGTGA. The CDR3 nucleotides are TGTGCCAGCAGCTCCACCCCGCGAGCGCAGTATTTT. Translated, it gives CASSSTPRAQYF.

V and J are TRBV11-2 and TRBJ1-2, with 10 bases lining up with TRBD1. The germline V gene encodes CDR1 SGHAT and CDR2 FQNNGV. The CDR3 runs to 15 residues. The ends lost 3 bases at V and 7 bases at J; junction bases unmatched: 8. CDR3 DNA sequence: TGTGCCAGCAGCTTGTGGAGGGACAGGGGTGGTGGCTACACCTTC. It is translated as CASSLWRDRGGGYTF.

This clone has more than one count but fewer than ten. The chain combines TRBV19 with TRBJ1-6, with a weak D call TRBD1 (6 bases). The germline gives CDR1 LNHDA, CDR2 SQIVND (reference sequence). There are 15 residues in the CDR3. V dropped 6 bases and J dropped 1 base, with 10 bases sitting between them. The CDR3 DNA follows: TGTGCCAGTAGCGTACAGGGATCCTATAATTCACCCCTCCACTTT. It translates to CASSVQGSYNSPLHF.

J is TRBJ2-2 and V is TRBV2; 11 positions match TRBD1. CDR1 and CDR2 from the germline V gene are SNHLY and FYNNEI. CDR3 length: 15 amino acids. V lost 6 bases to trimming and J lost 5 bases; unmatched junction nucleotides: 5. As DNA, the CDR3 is TGTGCCAGCAGGGGGGACAGGGGGAGGACCGGGGAGCTGTTTTTT. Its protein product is CASRGDRGRTGELFF.

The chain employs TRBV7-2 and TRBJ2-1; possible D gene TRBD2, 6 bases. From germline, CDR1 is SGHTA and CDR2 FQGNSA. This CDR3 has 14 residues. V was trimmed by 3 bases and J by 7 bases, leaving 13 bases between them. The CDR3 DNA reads TGTGCCAGCAGCTTTGGCCATGGGGGGAATGAGCAGTTCTTC. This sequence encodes CASSFGHGGNEQFF.

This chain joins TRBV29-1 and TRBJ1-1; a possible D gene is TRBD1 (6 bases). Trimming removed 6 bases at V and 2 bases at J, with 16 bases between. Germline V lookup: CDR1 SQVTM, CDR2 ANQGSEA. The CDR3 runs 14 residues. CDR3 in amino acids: CSVAQTGANTEAFF. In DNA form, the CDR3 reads TGCAGCGTCGCCCAGACAGGCGCTAACACTGAAGCTTTCTTT. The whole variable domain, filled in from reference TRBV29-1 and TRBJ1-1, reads SAVISQKPSRDICQRGTSLTIQCQVDSQVTMMFWYRQQPGQSLTLIATANQGSEATYESGFVIDKFPISRPNLTFSTLTVSNMSPEDSSIYLCSVAQTGANTEAFFGQGTRLTVV.

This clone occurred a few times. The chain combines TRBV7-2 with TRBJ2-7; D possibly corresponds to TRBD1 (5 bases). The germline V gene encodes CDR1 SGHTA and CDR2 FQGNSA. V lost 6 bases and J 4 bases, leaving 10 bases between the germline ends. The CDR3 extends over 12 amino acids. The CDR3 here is CASREAGYEQYF. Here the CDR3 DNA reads TGTGCCAGCAGAGAAGCAGGGTACGAGCAGTACTTC. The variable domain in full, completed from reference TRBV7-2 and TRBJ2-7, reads GAGVSQSPSNKVTEKGKDVELRCDPISGHTALYWYRQSLGQGLEFLIYFQGNSAPDKSGLPSDRFSAERTGGSVSTLTIQRTQQEDSAVYLCASREAGYEQYFGPGTRLTVT.

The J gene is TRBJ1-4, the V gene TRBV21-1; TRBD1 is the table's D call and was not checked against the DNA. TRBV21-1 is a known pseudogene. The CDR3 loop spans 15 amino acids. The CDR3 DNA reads TGTGCCAGCAGCAAAGTAGACAGGGCTTACGAAAAACTGTTTTTT. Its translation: CASSKVDRAYEKLFF.

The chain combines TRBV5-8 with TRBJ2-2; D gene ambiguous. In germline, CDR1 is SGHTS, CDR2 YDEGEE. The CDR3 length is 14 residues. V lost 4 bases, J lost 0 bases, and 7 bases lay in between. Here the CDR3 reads CASSTRPNTGELFF. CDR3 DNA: TGTGCCAGCAGCACCAGGCCGAACACCGGGGAGCTGTTTTTT.

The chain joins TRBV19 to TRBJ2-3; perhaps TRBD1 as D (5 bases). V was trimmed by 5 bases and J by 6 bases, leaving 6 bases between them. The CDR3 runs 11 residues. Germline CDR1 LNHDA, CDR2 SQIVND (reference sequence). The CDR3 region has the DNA TGTGCCAGTAGTCCAGGGGATACGCAGTATTTT. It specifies CASSPGDTQYF.

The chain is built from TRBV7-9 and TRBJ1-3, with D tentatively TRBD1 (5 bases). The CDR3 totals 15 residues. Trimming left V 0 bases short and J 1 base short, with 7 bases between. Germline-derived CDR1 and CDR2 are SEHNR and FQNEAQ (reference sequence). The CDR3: CASSLAGQSGNTIYF. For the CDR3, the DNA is TGTGCCAGCAGCTTAGCGGGGCAGTCTGGAAACACCATATATTTT.

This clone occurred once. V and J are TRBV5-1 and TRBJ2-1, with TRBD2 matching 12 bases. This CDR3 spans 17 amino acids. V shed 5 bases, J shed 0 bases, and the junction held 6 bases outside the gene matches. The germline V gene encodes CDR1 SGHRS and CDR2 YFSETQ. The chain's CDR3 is CASSSGLAGTSYNEQFF. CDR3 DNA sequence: TGCGCCAGCAGTTCAGGACTAGCGGGGACCTCCTACAATGAGCAGTTCTTC.

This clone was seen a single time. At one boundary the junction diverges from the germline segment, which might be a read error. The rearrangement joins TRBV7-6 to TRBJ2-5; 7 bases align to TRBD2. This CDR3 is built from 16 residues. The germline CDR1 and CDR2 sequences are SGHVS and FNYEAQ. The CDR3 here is CASSLTERGNQGTQYF. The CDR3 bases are TGTGCCAGCAGCTTAACGGAGCGGGGCAACCAAGGGACCCAGTACTTC.

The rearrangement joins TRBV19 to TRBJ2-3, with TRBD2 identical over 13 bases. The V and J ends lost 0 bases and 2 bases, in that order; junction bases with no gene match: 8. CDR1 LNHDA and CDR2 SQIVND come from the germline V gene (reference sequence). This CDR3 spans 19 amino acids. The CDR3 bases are TGTGCCAGTAGTATAGATCCAGGACTAGCGGGGGTCACCACAGATACGCAGTATTTT. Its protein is CASSIDPGLAGVTTDTQYF. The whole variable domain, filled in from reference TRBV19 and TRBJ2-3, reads DGGITQSPKYLFRKEGQNVTLSCEQNLNHDAMYWYRQDPGQGLRLIYYSQIVNDFQKGDIAEGYSVSREKKESFPLTVTSAQKNPTAFYLCASSIDPGLAGVTTDTQYFGPGTRLTVL.